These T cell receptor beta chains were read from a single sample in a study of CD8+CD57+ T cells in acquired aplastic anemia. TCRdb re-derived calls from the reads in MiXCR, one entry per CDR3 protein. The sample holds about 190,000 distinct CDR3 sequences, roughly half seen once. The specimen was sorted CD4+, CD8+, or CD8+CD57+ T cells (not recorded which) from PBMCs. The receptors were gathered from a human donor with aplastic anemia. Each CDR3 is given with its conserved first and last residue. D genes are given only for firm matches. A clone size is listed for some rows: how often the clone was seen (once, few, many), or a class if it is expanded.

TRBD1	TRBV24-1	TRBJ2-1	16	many	CATSETRGLRGNEQFF	TGTGCCACCAGTGAAACAAGGGGGCTTAGAGGCAATGAGCAGTTCTTC
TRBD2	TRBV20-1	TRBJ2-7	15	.	CSAWTSGGGSYEQYF	TGCAGTGCTTGGACTAGCGGAGGTGGGTCCTACGAGCAGTACTTC
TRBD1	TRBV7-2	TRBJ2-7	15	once	CASSFDRVSSYEQYF	TGTGCCAGCAGCTTTGACAGGGTTAGCTCCTACGAACAGTACTTC
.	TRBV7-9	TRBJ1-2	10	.	CASDRDGYTF	TGTGCCAGCGACCGTGATGGCTACACCTTC
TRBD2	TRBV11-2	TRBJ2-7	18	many	CASSLVGSGRISSYEQYF	TGTGCCAGCAGCTTAGTTGGTAGCGGGAGGATTAGCTCCTACGAGCAGTACTTC
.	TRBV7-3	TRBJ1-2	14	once	CASSFPRANYGYTF	TGTGCCAGCAGCTTCCCCCGTGCTAACTATGGCTACACCTTC
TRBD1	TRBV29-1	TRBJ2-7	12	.	CSGTGGVDEQYF	TGCAGCGGGACAGGGGGCGTCGACGAGCAGTACTTC
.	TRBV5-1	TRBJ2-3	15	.	CASSLRGLAEDTQYF	TGCGCCAGCAGCTTGCGGGGGCTAGCGGAAGATACGCAGTATTTT
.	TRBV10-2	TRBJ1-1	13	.	CASSEGIYTEAFF	TGCGCCAGCAGTGAGGGAATTTACACTGAAGCTTTCTTT
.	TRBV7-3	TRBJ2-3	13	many	CASSSFGADTQYF	TGTGCCAGCAGCTCATTTGGCGCAGATACGCAGTATTTT
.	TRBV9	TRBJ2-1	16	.	CASSAQGGGLYNEQFF	TGTGCCAGCAGCGCCCAGGGGGGGGGGCTTTACAATGAGCAGTTCTTC
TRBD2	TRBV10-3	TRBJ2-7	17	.	CAISETGLAAGVYEQYF	TGTGCCATCAGTGAGACGGGCTTGGCGGCGGGGGTCTACGAGCAGTACTTC
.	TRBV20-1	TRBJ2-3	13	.	CSARKDHIDTQYF	TGCAGTGCAAGGAAGGACCACATAGATACGCAGTATTTT
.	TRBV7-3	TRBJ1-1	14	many	CASSLLGENTEAFF	TGTGCCAGCAGCTTATTGGGGGAGAACACTGAAGCTTTCTTT
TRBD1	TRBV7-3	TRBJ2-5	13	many	CASSLTGEETQYF	TGTGCCAGCAGTCTTACAGGGGAAGAGACCCAGTACTTC
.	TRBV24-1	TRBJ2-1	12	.	CATSAITDTQFF	TGTGCCACCAGTGCCATCACAGATACGCAGTTCTTC
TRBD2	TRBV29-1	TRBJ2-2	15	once	CSVEGSGGGTGELFF	TGCAGCGTTGAAGGTAGCGGGGGCGGCACCGGGGAGCTGTTTTTT
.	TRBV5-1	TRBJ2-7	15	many	CASSFGRGGTYEQYF	TGCGCCAGCAGCTTTGGTAGGGGGGGAACCTACGAGCAGTACTTC